Listed below are T cell receptor beta chains from one sample, sequenced in a study of blood T cells in healthy people across ages. MiXCR, run by TCRdb on the 5' RACE reads, gives a single entry per CDR3 protein. The sample records 1.5 million to 2 million distinct CDR3 sequences, about 30% being singletons. The sequencing input was blood. These receptors were obtained from a young woman in good health. The CDR3 runs from the conserved cysteine through the conserved F or W. D genes are given only for firm matches. Only part of the rows carry a size: once, few, many, or a class if the clone is expanded.

size	D	J	V	CDR3	DNA
few	TRBD1	TRBJ2-3	TRBV24-1	CATRPGQGGYF	TGTGCCACCAGACCGGGACAGGGTGGGTATTTT
many	TRBD1	TRBJ2-7	TRBV4-1	CASSQSRQGGEQYF	TGCGCCAGCAGCCAGAGCAGACAGGGTGGCGAGCAGTACTTC
many	-	TRBJ2-5	TRBV18	CASSPLAGEAETQYF	TGTGCCAGCTCACCACTAGCTGGGGAAGCGGAGACCCAGTACTTC
-	-	TRBJ1-1	TRBV5-5	CASSPASVGQFNMNTEAFF	TGTGCCAGCAGCCCCGCCTCAGTCGGGCAGTTTAACATGAACACTGAAGCTTTCTTT
-	-	TRBJ1-4	TRBV4-1	CASSQDSRAGRLNEKLFF	TGCGCCAGCAGCCAAGATTCGCGCGCGGGCAGGCTGAATGAAAAACTGTTTTTT
-	TRBD1	TRBJ1-2	TRBV15	CATSVGQGANYGYTF	TGTGCCACCAGCGTCGGACAGGGGGCCAACTATGGCTACACCTTC
-	-	TRBJ2-7	TRBV5-1	CASSWATVSYEQYF	TGCGCCAGCAGCTGGGCCACCGTTTCCTACGAGCAGTACTTC
few	-	TRBJ1-1	TRBV10-3	CAIREGTTEAFF	TGTGCCATCAGAGAGGGCACGACTGAAGCTTTCTTT
few	-	TRBJ2-3	TRBV5-1	CASSTRQGGSDTQYF	TGCGCCAGCAGCACCCGACAGGGAGGTTCAGATACGCAGTATTTT
many	-	TRBJ2-1	TRBV12-3/TRBV12-4	CASSPHTAAAYNEQFF	TGTGCCAGCAGCCCTCATACGGCGGCGGCCTACAATGAGCAGTTCTTC
-	TRBD2	TRBJ2-3	TRBV20-1	CSALPGGRYSGTQYF	TGCAGTGCGCTTCCCGGGGGGAGATACTCGGGCACGCAGTATTTT
-	-	TRBJ1-2	TRBV20-1	CSARGARTDYNYGYTF	TGCAGTGCTAGAGGGGCCAGGACGGATTATAACTATGGCTACACCTTC
-	TRBD2	TRBJ2-1	TRBV11-2	CASSGISGGAGNEQFF	TGTGCCAGCAGCGGGATTAGCGGGGGGGCCGGTAATGAGCAGTTCTTC
-	-	TRBJ2-3	TRBV2	CATPGTESGTQYF	TGTGCCACCCCCGGGACTGAATCAGGAACGCAGTATTTT
-	-	TRBJ2-5	TRBV7-9	CAFRDAGQETQYF	TGTGCCTTCCGGGACGCGGGACAAGAGACCCAGTACTTC
few	-	TRBJ2-7	TRBV7-2	CASSESRIDEQYF	TGTGCCAGCAGCGAGTCCAGGATCGACGAGCAGTACTTC
many	-	TRBJ1-2	TRBV29-1	CSVEDLQSNYGYTF	TGCAGCGTTGAAGACCTACAATCTAACTATGGCTACACCTTC
few	TRBD1	TRBJ2-1	TRBV4-1	CASSQDTGTGDEQFF	TGCGCCAGCAGCCAAGACACAGGGACAGGGGATGAGCAGTTCTTC
many	-	TRBJ2-1	TRBV12-3/TRBV12-4	CASSRGGWDEQFF	TGTGCCAGCAGTCGTGGGGGCTGGGATGAGCAGTTCTTC
-	-	TRBJ1-2	TRBV6-1	CASSPTQGNYGYTF	TGTGCCAGCAGCCCGACACAAGGGAACTATGGCTACACCTTC
many	TRBD2	TRBJ2-5	TRBV20-1	CSARDVLAGIQETQYF	TGCAGTGCTAGAGATGTACTAGCGGGTATCCAAGAGACCCAGTACTTC
-	TRBD2	TRBJ2-1	TRBV10-3	CAISEEGLAGAETQFF	TGTGCCATCAGTGAGGAGGGACTAGCGGGAGCAGAGACCCAGTTCTTC
-	TRBD2	TRBJ2-3	TRBV20-1	CSARTSGSKPDTQYF	TGCAGTGCTAGGACTAGCGGGAGTAAGCCAGATACGCAGTATTTT
-	-	TRBJ1-1	TRBV6-6	CASCRGKNTEAFF	TGTGCCAGCTGCCGGGGTAAAAACACTGAAGCTTTCTTT
many	TRBD2	TRBJ2-5	TRBV7-3	CASSSSSGEAQETQYF	TGTGCCAGCAGCTCTTCTAGCGGTGAAGCGCAAGAGACCCAGTACTTC
-	TRBD1	TRBJ2-5	TRBV7-2	CASSSNRGLTETQYF	TGTGCCAGCAGCTCCAACAGGGGGTTGACAGAGACCCAGTACTTC
-	-	TRBJ2-7	TRBV27	CASRDLARAFSYEQYF	TGTGCCAGCAGGGATCTAGCGCGGGCCTTCTCCTACGAGCAGTACTTC
-	-	TRBJ1-5	TRBV6-4	CASGRQADSNQPQHF	TGTGCCAGCGGACGACAGGCGGATAGCAATCAGCCCCAGCATTTT
few	-	TRBJ1-1	TRBV7-2	CASSLVEGTEAFF	TGTGCCAGCAGCTTAGTGGAGGGCACTGAAGCTTTCTTT
many	-	TRBJ2-7	TRBV3-1	CASSQGPRPVGGPFYEQYF	TGTGCCAGCAGCCAAGGCCCCCGTCCCGTTGGGGGGCCATTCTACGAGCAGTACTTC
many	TRBD1	TRBJ1-4	TRBV28	CASSDAGTGPEKLFF	TGTGCCAGCAGTGACGCCGGGACAGGGCCTGAAAAACTGTTTTTT
-	TRBD1	TRBJ1-1	TRBV12-3/TRBV12-4	CASTLQGGVTEAFF	TGTGCCAGCACCCTACAGGGGGGTGTCACTGAAGCTTTCTTT
-	-	TRBJ2-6	TRBV24-1	CATSGQRTSGTNVLTF	TGTGCCACCAGCGGACAACGGACCTCTGGGACCAACGTCCTGACTTTC
many	-	TRBJ1-5	TRBV20-1	CSARAGGNQPQHF	TGCAGTGCTAGGGCGGGGGGCAATCAGCCCCAGCATTTT
few	TRBD1	TRBJ2-1	TRBV7-8	CASSLYRTGGFDEQFF	TGTGCCAGCAGCCTATACAGGACAGGGGGGTTCGATGAGCAGTTCTTC
-	TRBD1	TRBJ2-2	TRBV5-1	CASKSTGGANTGELFF	TGCGCCAGTAAATCTACAGGGGGTGCGAACACCGGGGAGCTGTTTTTT
few	-	TRBJ2-1	TRBV5-1	CASSRQSNPINEQFF	TGCGCCAGCAGCCGACAGTCCAATCCTATCAATGAGCAGTTCTTC
-	-	TRBJ2-7	TRBV12-3/TRBV12-4	CASSLGGGPHEQYF	TGTGCCAGCAGTTTGGGGGGGGGGCCCCACGAGCAGTACTTC
-	-	TRBJ1-1	TRBV12-3/TRBV12-4	CASRLKKQAVLGATEAFF	TGTGCCAGCAGACTAAAAAAACAGGCGGTTTTGGGGGCCACTGAAGCTTTCTTT
many	-	TRBJ2-1	TRBV6-5	CASSSDGRPLGHEQFF	TGTGCCAGCAGTTCCGACGGCCGACCACTTGGACATGAGCAGTTCTTC
-	TRBD1	TRBJ2-1	TRBV6-1	CASSVGTVSSYNEQFF	TGTGCCAGCAGTGTAGGGACAGTCAGCTCCTACAATGAGCAGTTCTTC
few	TRBD1	TRBJ2-5	TRBV5-1	CANSVGTGGETQYF	TGCGCCAACAGCGTTGGGACAGGTGGAGAGACCCAGTACTTC